This TCR beta chain is drawn from a study of monozygotic twins with inflammatory bowel disease. Study-wide results and caveats: It was observed that concordant and discordant twins did not differ in repertoire similarity, possibly given limited power.

Each of TCRalpha and TCRbeta cDNA went through two nested PCRs, lasting approximately 16 and 10 cycles. From the 5' RACE reads, TCRdb lists one entry per CDR3 protein and no DNA. This table holds over 100,000 distinct CDR3 sequences. The CDR3 consists of 13 residues. Comments on this clonotype: Its target is unknown.

The rearrangement uses TRBV12-3 or TRBV12-4 and TRBJ2-5; the TRBD1 assignment by TCRdb is unverifiable without DNA. The sequence was obtained from a human donor with ulcerative colitis or Crohn's disease, or a healthy co-twin of an affected twin (not recorded which). The source material was blood. CDR3 region: CASSFRGEETQYF.